This is a list of T cell receptor beta chains from one sample in a study of human T cells and chemical hapten exposure. TCRdb processed the reads anew with MiXCR; each CDR3 protein has one entry. The table lists 95,000 to 150,000 distinct CDR3 sequences, over 7% of them singletons. The sequenced sample was whole blood. The receptors were gathered from a human donor in good health. Some clones in this sample may be carry-over from other donors' samples. The CDR3 runs from the conserved cysteine through the conserved F or W. A D gene is named only where the DNA matches it firmly. Only some rows state a clone size, as once, few, many or a class for expanded clones.

>NA|TRBJ2-1|NA|TRBV4-1
TGCGCCAGCAGCCAAGCGAGCCCCCGGAGGAATGCGAATGAGCAGTTCTTC
CASSQASPRRNANEQFF
>TRBD2|TRBJ2-5|many|TRBV7-3
TGTGCCAGCAGCTTAAAAGGGGGCCGTGGAGGTCTAGCGGGGGATCAAGAGACCCAGTACTTC
CASSLKGGRGGLAGDQETQYF
>TRBD2|TRBJ2-7|few|TRBV6-5
TGTGCCAGCAGGGAACTAGCGGGTTCCTCCTACGAGCAGTACTTC
CASRELAGSSYEQYF
>NA|TRBJ2-2|few|TRBV7-7
TGTGCCAGCAGCCCGGAATTAGGAGTCAACACCGGGGAGCTGTTTTTT
CASSPELGVNTGELFF
>TRBD2|TRBJ2-3|once|TRBV11-2
TGTGCCAGCAGCTTAGCGACAGCGGGAAGCGCAGATACGCAGTATTTT
CASSLATAGSADTQYF
>TRBD2|TRBJ2-3|NA|TRBV12-3/TRBV12-4
TGTGCCAGCAGTTTAGGTGGCCGGCCGCTAGCGGAGTACACAGATACGCAGTATTTT
CASSLGGRPLAEYTDTQYF
>NA|TRBJ1-2|NA|TRBV25-1
TGTGCCAGCAGTGAACCTACTCTGGGATATGGCTACACCTTC
CASSEPTLGYGYTF
>NA|TRBJ2-1|NA|TRBV4-1
TGCGCCAGCAGCCAAGATGTGGGCGGGGAGGGGGATGAGCAGTTCTTC
CASSQDVGGEGDEQFF
>TRBD2|TRBJ2-3|NA|TRBV27
TGTGCCAGCAGTTTTCCGGGACTAGCGGGCTTCACAGATACGCAGTATTTT
CASSFPGLAGFTDTQYF
>TRBD1|TRBJ1-4|many|TRBV5-1
TGCGCCAGCAGCAACCGGGACAGGGGTGGAGATAATGAAAAACTGTTTTTT
CASSNRDRGGDNEKLFF
>NA|TRBJ2-7|few|TRBV7-9
TGTGCCAGCAGCTTGGACCGCGAGAGCTCCTACGAGCAGTACTTC
CASSLDRESSYEQYF
>TRBD1|TRBJ2-7|many|TRBV14
TGTGCCAGCAGCCACCGACAGGGGCCTTCCTACGAGCAGTACTTC
CASSHRQGPSYEQYF
>TRBD2|TRBJ2-3|few|TRBV3-1
TGTGCCAGCAGCCAAGCCGGGACTAGCGGGGGCACAGATACGCAGTATTTT
CASSQAGTSGGTDTQYF
>NA|TRBJ2-7|few|TRBV5-6
TGTGCCAGCAGCTTGGGTACTAGGGCCTACGAGCAGTACTTC
CASSLGTRAYEQYF
>TRBD1|TRBJ1-1|few|TRBV20-1
TGCAGTGCTAGAGATCCCCAGACAGGGGGGAACACTGAAGCTTTCTTT
CSARDPQTGGNTEAFF
>TRBD2|TRBJ2-7|many|TRBV12-3/TRBV12-4
TGTGCCAGCAGTCCCGGGAGGCCCGACTACGAGCAGTACTTC
CASSPGRPDYEQYF
>NA|TRBJ1-5|many|TRBV7-2
TGTGCCAGCAGCTTGCCAGGGACCTATCAGCCCCAGCATTTT
CASSLPGTYQPQHF
>NA|TRBJ2-3|NA|TRBV6-2/TRBV6-3
TGTGCCAGCAGTCTAGCATTGGCAGATACGCAGTATTTT
CASSLALADTQYF
>TRBD1|TRBJ1-5|many|TRBV6-1
TGTGCCAGCAATCAGGGGGGGCAGCCCCAGCATTTT
CASNQGGQPQHF
>NA|TRBJ1-2|NA|TRBV10-2
TGCGCCAGCAGTGACCTGGGCAGGGGAACAACGGGGTATGGCTACACCTTC
CASSDLGRGTTGYGYTF
>NA|TRBJ2-5|many|TRBV19
TGTGCCAGTAGTAGGCGGCAAGAGACCCAGTACTTC
CASSRRQETQYF
>TRBD1|TRBJ1-2|NA|TRBV2
TGTGCCAGCAGGAAGGACAGGGATCACTATGGCTACACCTTC
CASRKDRDHYGYTF
>NA|TRBJ1-1|few|TRBV7-2
TGTGCCAGCAGCCCCCTGGGGTCGATTAACACTGAAGCTTTCTTT
CASSPLGSINTEAFF